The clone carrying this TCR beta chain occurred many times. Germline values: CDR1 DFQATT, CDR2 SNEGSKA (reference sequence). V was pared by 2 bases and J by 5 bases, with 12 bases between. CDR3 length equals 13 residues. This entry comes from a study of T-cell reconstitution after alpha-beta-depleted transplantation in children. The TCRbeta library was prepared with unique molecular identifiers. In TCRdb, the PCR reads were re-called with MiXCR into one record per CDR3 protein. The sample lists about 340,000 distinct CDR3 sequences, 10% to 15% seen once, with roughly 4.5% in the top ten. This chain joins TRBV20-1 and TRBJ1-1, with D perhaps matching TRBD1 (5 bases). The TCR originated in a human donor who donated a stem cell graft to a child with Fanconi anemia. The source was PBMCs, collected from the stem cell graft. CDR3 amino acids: CSARLAGRTEAFF. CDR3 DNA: TGCAGTGCTAGACTGGCAGGGAGGACTGAAGCTTTCTTT.